The 6 T cell receptor beta chains listed next were all sequenced from one sample in a study of CD8+ T cells in alopecia areata. In each case, RNA was isolated and then reverse transcribed into cDNA as the sequencing template. Generated by immunoSEQ multiplex PCR, the TCRdb table keeps only in-frame clones and is missing some. The sample includes 75,000 to 100,000 clones, 41% seen only once; the top ten take roughly 1.3%. The sample consisted of CD4+ T cells sorted from blood. All receptors derive from a human donor with alopecia areata.

This chain links TRBV7-6 with TRBJ2-3; 11 bases fit TRBD2. The CDR3 is made up of 16 amino acids. The V segment lost 5 bases and the J segment 1 base; nucleotides outside the gene matches: 5. CDR1 is SGHVS, CDR2 FNYEAQ, per germline. CDR3 protein: CASSASLAGGTDTQYF. The DNA of the CDR3 is TGTGCCAGCAGCGCATCACTAGCGGGGGGCACAGATACGCAGTATTTT.

The chain recombines TRBV6-5 with TRBJ2-5, with D maybe TRBD1 (6 bases). The V gene lost 6 bases and the J gene lost 5 bases, with 13 bases spanning the gap. CDR1 MNHEY and CDR2 SVGAGI come from the germline V gene. The CDR3 spans 13 residues. The CDR3 sequence: CASRRGIGETQYF. The CDR3 DNA reads TGTGCCAGCAGGAGGGGGATTGGGGAGACCCAGTACTTC.

This chain connects TRBV5-1 to TRBJ2-5; possible D gene TRBD1, 6 bases. Germline-derived CDR1 and CDR2 are SGHRS and YFSETQ. The CDR3 length is 14 residues. Trimming took 4 bases from V and 5 from J, leaving 15 bases between them. CDR3 amino acids: CASSTATGPETQYF. CDR3 in DNA: TGCGCCAGCAGCACCGCCACAGGGCCCGAGACCCAGTACTTC.

The rearrangement links TRBV5-4 to TRBJ1-2; D uncertain. The V end lost 5 bases, the J end lost 4 bases, and 18 bases lay between the germline ends. The CDR3 extends over 15 amino acids. CDR1 and CDR2 from the germline V gene are SGHNT and YYREEE (reference sequence). The CDR3 DNA reads as TGTGCCAGCAGACCAGCGACGGAGGCCCGCTATGGCTACACCTTC. Translated: CASRPATEARYGYTF.

The V and J genes are TRBV5-1 and TRBJ2-7, with 8 bases fitting TRBD1. The CDR3 has 16 amino acids. Germline CDR1 is SGHRS and CDR2 is YFSETQ. The trim removed 0 bases at V and 5 bases at J, leaving 10 bases unmatched. The CDR3 DNA reads TGCGCCAGCAGCTTGGTCGTCGGACAGGGATCCCACGAGCAGTACTTC. Protein product: CASSLVVGQGSHEQYF.

The chain links TRBV30 to TRBJ2-5; D is perhaps TRBD2 (5 bases). V gave up 8 bases and J gave up 1 base, with 17 bases separating them. The CDR3 runs 14 residues. Germline V gene sequence: CDR1 GTSNPN, CDR2 SVGIG (reference sequence). The CDR3 region has the DNA TGTGCCGCCTCTAGCCGAGCGACCCAAGAGACCCAGTACTTC. This encodes CAASSRATQETQYF. Looking up the rest from reference TRBV30 and TRBJ2-5 gives the full variable domain: SQTIHQWPATLVQPVGSPLSLECTVEGTSNPNLYWYRQAAGRGLQLLFYSVGIGQISSEVPQNLSASRPQDRQFILSSKKLLLSDSGFYLCAASSRATQETQYFGPGTRLLVL.